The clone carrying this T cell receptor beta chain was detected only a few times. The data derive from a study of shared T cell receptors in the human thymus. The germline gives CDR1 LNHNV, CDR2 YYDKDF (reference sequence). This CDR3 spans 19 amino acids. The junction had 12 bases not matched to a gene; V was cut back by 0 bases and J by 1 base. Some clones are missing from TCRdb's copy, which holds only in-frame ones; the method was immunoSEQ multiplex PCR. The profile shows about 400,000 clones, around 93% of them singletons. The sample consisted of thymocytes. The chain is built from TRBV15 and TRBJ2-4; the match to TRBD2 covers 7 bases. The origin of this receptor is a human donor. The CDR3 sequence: CATSRDLCVGGRAKNIQYF. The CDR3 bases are TGTGCCACCAGCAGAGATCTTTGTGTGGGAGGGCGGGCCAAAAACATTCAGTACTTC. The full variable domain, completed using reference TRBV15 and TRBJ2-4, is DAMVIQNPRYQVTQFGKPVTLSCSQTLNHNVMYWYQQKSSQAPKLLFHYYDKDFNNEADTPDNFQSRRPNTSFCFLDIRSPGLGDTAMYLCATSRDLCVGGRAKNIQYFGAGTRLSVL.